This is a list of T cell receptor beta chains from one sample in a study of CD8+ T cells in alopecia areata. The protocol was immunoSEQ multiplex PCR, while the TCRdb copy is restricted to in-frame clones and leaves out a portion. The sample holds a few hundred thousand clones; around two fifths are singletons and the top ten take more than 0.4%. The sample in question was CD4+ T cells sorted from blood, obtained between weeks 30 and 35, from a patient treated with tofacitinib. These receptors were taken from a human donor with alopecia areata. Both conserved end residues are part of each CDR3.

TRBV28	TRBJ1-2	CASSLVDGGVSNYGYTF
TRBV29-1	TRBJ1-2	CSVGGRFGYGYTF
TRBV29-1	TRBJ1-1	CSARGKQNTEAFF
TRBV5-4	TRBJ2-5	CASSFPGGREETQYF
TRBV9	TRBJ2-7	CASSVGDSYLGYEQYF
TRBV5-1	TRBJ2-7	CASSLSRGSYEQYF
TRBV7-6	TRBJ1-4	CASSPNTGLNEKLFF
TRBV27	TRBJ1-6	CASSSSYNSPLHF
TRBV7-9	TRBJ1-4	CASSQTLNEKLFF
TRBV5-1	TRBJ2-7	CASSPTGGISYEQYF
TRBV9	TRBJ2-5	CASSGGLAGIQETQYF
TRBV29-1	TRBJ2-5	CSAGLAGDQYF
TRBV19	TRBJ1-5	CASRRPDGGRNQPQHF
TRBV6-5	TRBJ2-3	CASRTGRITDTQYF
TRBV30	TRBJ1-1	CAWSLPRVRAFF
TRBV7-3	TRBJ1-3	CASSLGGTTGNTIYF
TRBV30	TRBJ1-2	CAWSLDLGGYTF
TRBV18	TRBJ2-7	CASSPDTYEQYF
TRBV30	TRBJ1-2	CAWNRGAYGYTF